This section outlines one T cell receptor (beta chain) sequence together with its context. This clonotype has only a few counts. Its binding antigen is unknown. No base quality information exists; no much larger clone differs at one position. Receptor amplification or capture employed RT-PCR. TCRdb names Illumina HiSeq 2500 as the instrument used. Through fastp at Q25 and MiXCR, TCRdb rebuilt clones from the public reads, retaining in-frame beta chains. Every distinct CDR3 protein forms one entry, paired with its most common genes and DNA. This sample gives 800,000 or so distinct CDR3 sequences in total; around 20% of them show up just once. Of the sample, roughly 10% falls within the top ten clones. These data belong to a study of response to subunit inactivated influenza vaccine listed by TCRdb under 2018. For the wider study: Deep quantitative T cell receptor repertoire profiling was used in the study to track responses to a trivalent subunit inactivated influenza vaccine.

Paper-wide results and their limitations: According to the authors, only a limited number of new T cells may be recruited by each seasonal influenza vaccination.

Germline trimming: 6 bases from V, 1 base from J; junction bases outside gene matches: 6. There are 16 amino acids in the CDR3, from cysteine to phenylalanine inclusive. Left in the record is the CDR3 DNA by itself, 48 bases read in frame from the first base. This clonotype was obtained from a man aged 45-60 years who received an inactivated influenza vaccine. Donor details come from another sample of the same person, matched by shared clones. The rearranged segments are TRBV12-3 or TRBV12-4 and TRBJ2-3; TRBD2 lines up with 11 middle nucleotides. This specimen consisted of PBMCs from blood, obtained roughly 5 days after vaccination. The CDR3 reads as follows: CASRIAGGRGTDTQYF. The sequence in DNA is TGTGCCAGCAGGATAGCGGGAGGGAGGGGCACAGATACGCAGTATTTT.